This TCR beta chain originates from a study of blood T cell repertoires in COVID-19. Study background: Collection of acute and convalescent COVID-19 samples took place in the United States, Italy and Spain.

Sequencing was performed with immunoSEQ multiplex PCR; in TCRdb, only in-frame clones are kept and a portion is missing. The table records 90,000 to 120,000 clones, about 90% of them present only once. Trimming pared 2 bases from V and 7 bases from J, leaving 15 bases between. Germline V gene lookup returns CDR1 LNHNV and CDR2 YYDKDF (reference sequence). The CDR3 length is 16 residues. The chain couples TRBV15 to TRBJ1-6; D ambiguous. The material sequenced was peripheral blood. The sequence was collected from a woman in her twenties or thirties with acute or convalescent COVID-19. In DNA form, the CDR3 reads TGTGCCACCAGCAGAATGCCGGGGTCGTGGAATTCACCCCTCCACTTT. This sequence encodes CATSRMPGSWNSPLHF.